These T cell receptor beta chains were read from a single sample in a study of blood T cell repertoires in COVID-19. Here immunoSEQ multiplex PCR was the method, and the copy in TCRdb shows in-frame clones only, minus some. The sample has nearly 80,000 clones; roughly 80% are singletons. Sample: peripheral blood. These receptors originate from a woman between 65 and 79 years old with acute or convalescent COVID-19. Each CDR3 is given with its conserved first and last residue. D genes are given only for firm matches. Clone sizes are given selectively: once, few, many, or a class where the clone is expanded.

V,J,D,size,DNA,CDR3
TRBV9,TRBJ2-3,TRBD1,NA,TGTGCCAGCAGCGCGGGATGGACAGGGTCAGATACGCAGTATTTT,CASSAGWTGSDTQYF
TRBV5-4,TRBJ2-1,NA,NA,TGTGCCAGCAGCTCGAAGACAGGCGGATCCTACAATGAGCAGTTCTTC,CASSSKTGGSYNEQFF
TRBV25-1,TRBJ2-5,NA,NA,TGTGCCAGCACTGAAGGGAGGTATGCGACCCAGTACTTC,CASTEGRYATQYF
TRBV29-1,TRBJ2-2,NA,NA,TGCAGCGTGGGGGGGAACACCGGGGAGCTGTTTTTT,CSVGGNTGELFF
TRBV18,TRBJ2-3,NA,few,TGTGCCAGCTCACCGAGAGACAGAAGCACAGATACGCAGTATTTT,CASSPRDRSTDTQYF
TRBV4-2,TRBJ2-2,NA,NA,TGTGCCAGCAGCCCGACAGCGAACACCGGGGAGCTGTTTTTT,CASSPTANTGELFF
TRBV27,TRBJ2-1,TRBD2,NA,TGTGCCACCAACCCCCGGCCACCGGGACTAGCGATAAATGAGCAGTTCTTC,CATNPRPPGLAINEQFF
TRBV30,TRBJ2-5,TRBD2,few,TGTGCCTGGAGTGTACCGAGCGGGAGGAAGACCCAGTACTTC,CAWSVPSGRKTQYF
TRBV18,TRBJ1-3,NA,NA,TGTGCCAGCTCGATCGCCAGGGATGGAAACACCATATATTTT,CASSIARDGNTIYF
TRBV29-1,TRBJ1-2,NA,NA,TGCAGCGTTGATGTCGGGGTAGGTGGCTACACCTTC,CSVDVGVGGYTF
TRBV9,TRBJ1-1,TRBD1,NA,TGTGCCAGCAGCGTAGATGCGGACAGGACTGAAGCTTTCTTT,CASSVDADRTEAFF
TRBV3-1/TRBV3-2,TRBJ2-2,TRBD2,many,TGTGCCAGCAGCCAAGAAGCTGCCGGGACTAGCGCGTTTACCGGGGAGCTGTTTTTT,CASSQEAAGTSAFTGELFF
TRBV19,TRBJ2-7,NA,NA,TGTGCCAGTAGTATCGCCAGGGGACCCTACGAGCAGTACTTC,CASSIARGPYEQYF
TRBV5-1,TRBJ1-4,TRBD1,NA,TGCGCCAGCACCCGTCAGGGGACAGCTAATGAAAAACTGTTTTTT,CASTRQGTANEKLFF
TRBV30,TRBJ2-3,NA,NA,TGTGCCTGGAGTCGTAGCGGTAGCACAGATACGCAGTATTTT,CAWSRSGSTDTQYF
TRBV5-4,TRBJ2-1,TRBD2,NA,TGTGCCAGCAGCTTGAGAAAGCGGGGGTTTGGGGATGAGCAGTTCTTC,CASSLRKRGFGDEQFF
TRBV2,TRBJ1-4,NA,NA,TGTGCCAGCAGCTCTATAACTAATGAAAAACTGTTTTTT,CASSSITNEKLFF
TRBV5-1,TRBJ2-2,TRBD2,NA,TGCGCCACCGCCGATGGGGCTAGCGGCCCTACCGGGGAGCTGTTTTTT,CATADGASGPTGELFF
TRBV5-1,TRBJ1-1,TRBD1,NA,TGCGCCAGCAGTCCCGGGACAGGGAGCACTGAAGCTTTCTTT,CASSPGTGSTEAFF
TRBV5-5,TRBJ2-5,NA,NA,TGTGCCAGCAGCTTGGGTGGGCTTATACAAGAGACCCAGTACTTC,CASSLGGLIQETQYF
TRBV3-1/TRBV3-2,TRBJ1-2,TRBD1,NA,TGTGCCAGCAGCCAAGGGACAGGGAGCTACACCTTC,CASSQGTGSYTF
TRBV2,TRBJ2-5,TRBD2,NA,TGTGCCAGCAGCAGCGGGACTAGCGCTTACCAAGAGACCCAGTACTTC,CASSSGTSAYQETQYF
TRBV4-2,TRBJ2-5,NA,NA,TGTGCCAGCAGCCAAGATCTGGCAGAGACCCAGTACTTC,CASSQDLAETQYF
TRBV2,TRBJ2-5,TRBD1,once,TGTGCCAGCAGCCAGGGGGCAAGTCAGACCCAGTACTTC,CASSQGASQTQYF
TRBV7-8,TRBJ2-2,TRBD2,NA,TGTGCCAGCAGCAAGGGGACTAGCGGGAGATTAGTCGGGGAGCTGTTTTTT,CASSKGTSGRLVGELFF
TRBV18,TRBJ2-5,TRBD2,NA,TGTGCCAGCTCACCACGGACTAGCCCTACCGGGGCCGCCCAGTACTTC,CASSPRTSPTGAAQYF
TRBV19,TRBJ2-3,TRBD1,NA,TGTGCCAGTAGTATAGGTGGACAGGGGACAGATACGCAGTATTTT,CASSIGGQGTDTQYF
TRBV11-1,TRBJ2-1,NA,once,TGTGCCAGCGGTATAGGGGGGGGCCTCTACAATGAGCAGTTCTTC,CASGIGGGLYNEQFF
TRBV2,TRBJ2-5,TRBD1,NA,TGTGCCAGCAGGGGACAGATCCAAGAGACCCAGTACTTC,CASRGQIQETQYF
TRBV7-9,TRBJ2-7,NA,NA,TGTGCCAGCAGCCCAGGACACCGGGGGACTTACGAGCAGTACTTC,CASSPGHRGTYEQYF
TRBV6-6,TRBJ2-3,NA,NA,TGTGCCAGCAGTTCTAGCGTCGAGACAGATACGCAGTATTTT,CASSSSVETDTQYF
TRBV19,TRBJ1-5,NA,few,TGTGCCAGTAGTATAGATCTTGTGACAAAGAATCAGCCCCAGCATTTT,CASSIDLVTKNQPQHF
TRBV5-1,TRBJ2-7,TRBD2,NA,TGCGCCAGCAAGCCGGGACTAGCGGGCTACGAGCAGTACTTC,CASKPGLAGYEQYF
TRBV2,TRBJ2-2,TRBD2,NA,TGTGCCAGCACCCTAGGGGATAGCGGGAGAAGCGGGGAGCTGTTTTTT,CASTLGDSGRSGELFF
TRBV19,TRBJ1-5,TRBD1,few,TGTGCCAGTAGTTACAGGGGGTCGGGGCAGCCCCAGCATTTT,CASSYRGSGQPQHF
TRBV7-6,TRBJ2-2,NA,NA,TGTGCCAGCAGCTTCAGACCCCCGGGGGGCGGGAGCACCGGGGAGCTGTTTTTT,CASSFRPPGGGSTGELFF
TRBV5-6,TRBJ1-1,TRBD1,NA,TGTGCCAGCAGCTTTGACAGGGCAGACACTGAAGCTTTCTTT,CASSFDRADTEAFF
TRBV6-5,TRBJ1-2,TRBD1,NA,TGTGCCAGCAGTTCCAACAGGGGGGGTGGCTACACCTTC,CASSSNRGGGYTF
TRBV5-1,TRBJ2-1,TRBD1,NA,TGCGCCAGCAGCCCTGCGGGACAGGCCCCTTACAATGAGCAGTTCTTC,CASSPAGQAPYNEQFF
TRBV6-5,TRBJ1-6,NA,few,TGTGCCAGCAGCCCCCTTAGAGGCGATTCACCCCTCCACTTT,CASSPLRGDSPLHF
TRBV18,TRBJ1-5,TRBD1,NA,TGTGCCAGCCGGGACAGGGCGGGCGAAGGGCCCCAGCATTTT,CASRDRAGEGPQHF
TRBV3-1/TRBV3-2,TRBJ2-3,TRBD2,NA,TGTGCCAGCAGCCCGCGAGGGGCTAGCGGGAGTGGCTCGGATACGCAGTATTTT,CASSPRGASGSGSDTQYF